The 12 T cell receptor beta chains below were found in one sample sequenced in a study of memory CD4+ T cells and cytomegalovirus serostatus. The assay was immunoSEQ multiplex PCR, and TCRdb's table has in-frame clones only and misses some. The table has about 46,000 clones, roughly 80% seen once; the top ten hold approximately 0.61%. Single viable CD3+CD4+CD8-CD45RO+ cells were sorted as the memory CD4+ T cells. Material for sequencing was memory CD4+ T cells from blood. These receptors originate from an adult in good health and CMV-seronegative.

The V call is TRBV30, the J call TRBJ2-1, with 14 bases aligning to TRBD2. Germline-derived CDR1 and CDR2 are GTSNPN and SVGIG (reference sequence). The CDR3 totals 13 residues. With 3 bases clipped from V and 12 bases from J, the junction kept 4 bases outside the gene matches. The CDR3 DNA reads TGTGCCTGGAGGACTAGCGGGGGGGCTGGGCAGTTCTTC. Its protein is CAWRTSGGAGQFF.

This clone is classed as medium-sized. The V gene is TRBV5-1, the J gene TRBJ2-2; D gene ambiguous. Trimming took 0 bases from V and 2 from J, leaving 5 bases between them. This CDR3 is built from 14 residues. Germline loops: CDR1 SGHRS, CDR2 YFSETQ. The CDR3 coding sequence is TGCGCCAGCAGCTTGGGGGGTAACACCGGGGAGCTGTTTTTT. This sequence encodes CASSLGGNTGELFF.

CDR3 in amino acids: CASTPGRYNSPLHF. As DNA, the CDR3 is TGTGCCAGCACCCCGGGGAGGTATAATTCACCCCTCCACTTT. The rearrangement links TRBV6-5 to TRBJ1-6; no clear D. This CDR3 is 14 amino acids long. Trimming removed 7 bases at V and 4 bases at J, with 11 bases between. Germline CDR1 is MNHEY and CDR2 is SVGAGI.

The chain has TRBV27 and TRBJ1-5; TRBD1 aligns across 7 bases. The length of the CDR3 is 14 residues. With V trimmed by 2 bases and J by 11 bases, 9 bases remained unmatched. Germline CDR1 MNHEY, CDR2 SMNVEV (reference sequence). This chain's CDR3 is CASSLAGTETTQHF. CDR3 nucleotides: TGTGCCAGCAGTTTAGCCGGGACAGAGACTACCCAGCATTTT.

This clone appeared a single time. The chain uses TRBV5-4 and TRBJ1-2; D gene unclear. The V and J ends lost 2 bases and 0 bases respectively, with 8 bases between them. The CDR3 has 14 residues. CDR1 and CDR2 from the germline V gene are SGHNT and YYREEE (reference sequence). The CDR3 bases are TGTGCCAGCAGCTTCGCGTTGGCTAACTATGGCTACACCTTC. Translation gives CASSFALANYGYTF.

The genes are TRBV5-1 and TRBJ1-2, with D unclear. The CDR3 is 14 residues long. Germline CDR1 reads SGHRS; CDR2 reads YFSETQ. Trimming stripped 0 bases from V and 6 bases from J, with 12 bases between. CDR3 nucleotides: TGCGCCAGCAGCTTGGACGGCCCGCTGGATGGCTACACCTTC. It specifies CASSLDGPLDGYTF.

The rearrangement joins TRBV14 to TRBJ2-1; possibly TRBD2 for D (7 bases). Trimming cost V 1 base and J 2 bases, with 12 bases left between them. The CDR3 is made up of 16 amino acids. Germline CDR1 SGHDN, CDR2 FVKESK. The chain's CDR3 is CASSQASGGPYNEQFF. The CDR3 region has the DNA TGTGCCAGCAGCCAAGCCTCCGGGGGGCCCTACAATGAGCAGTTCTTC. Full variable domain (missing parts from reference TRBV14 and TRBJ2-1): EAGVTQFPSHSVIEKGQTVTLRCDPISGHDNLYWYRRVMGKEIKFLLHFVKESKQDESGMPNNRFLAERTGGTYSTLKVQPAELEDSGVYFCASSQASGGPYNEQFFGPGTRLTVL.

The V gene is TRBV5-1, the J gene TRBJ1-1; possible D gene TRBD1, 5 bases. Per the germline V gene, CDR1 is SGHRS and CDR2 is YFSETQ. This CDR3 has 14 residues. Trimming cost V 4 bases and J 1 base, with 11 bases left between them. CDR3 sequence (DNA): TGCGCCAGCAGCAAGACAGTTACGAACACTGAAGCTTTCTTT. This codes for CASSKTVTNTEAFF.

The chain couples TRBV5-3 to TRBJ1-2, with 12 bases that match TRBD1. TRBV5-3 is an ORF, with its function uncertain. V was clipped by 3 bases and J by 7 bases; unmatched bases: 7. This CDR3 comprises 15 residues. The DNA for the CDR3 is TGTGCCAGAAGCTGGGGGACAGGGGGCGTCTTTGGCTACACCTTC. Translated: CARSWGTGGVFGYTF.

This sequence joins TRBV7-9 and TRBJ2-5; tentatively, D is TRBD2 (5 bases). This CDR3 has 13 residues. V lost 5 bases and J lost 5, with 12 bases in between. Germline V gives CDR1 SEHNR, CDR2 FQNEAQ (reference sequence). In nucleotides, the CDR3 is TGTGCCAGCAGCCGTCGGAGCGGCGAGACCCAGTACTTC. Amino acid sequence: CASSRRSGETQYF.

The CDR3 region is CASRPDRMRSGNTIYF. Written as DNA, the CDR3 is TGTGCCAGCAGGCCCGACAGAATGCGCTCTGGAAACACCATATATTTT. The chain combines TRBV2 with TRBJ1-3, with D perhaps TRBD1 (5 bases). The CDR3 is made up of 16 amino acids. Trimming cost V 6 bases and J 0 bases, with 15 bases left between them. The germline V gene encodes CDR1 SNHLY and CDR2 FYNNEI.

The chain recombines TRBV25-1 with TRBJ1-5; the D is unclear. V dropped 3 bases and J dropped 0 bases, with 12 bases sitting between them. The CDR3 extends over 16 amino acids. The germline gives CDR1 MGHDK, CDR2 SYGVNS. CDR3 sequence: CASSDGLSYSNQPQHF. Here the CDR3 DNA reads TGTGCCAGCAGTGACGGGCTGAGCTATAGCAATCAGCCCCAGCATTTT.